This T cell receptor (beta chain) was captured in a study of blood T cells in healthy people across ages. Findings and limits, study-wide: Getting older went along with TCR beta diversity per million T cells dropping roughly linearly.

Peripheral blood samples of 9 to 10 milliliters were drawn from each donor. In its sample, this clonotype was seen a few times. Its antigen is as yet unknown. Germline CDR1 and CDR2: DFQATT and SNEGSKA (reference sequence). CDR3 length: 15 residues. A J-beta primer mix and a sample-barcoded 5' primer were used in a second PCR of about 6 to 12 cycles. One entry per CDR3 protein, called by TCRdb with MiXCR from the 5' RACE reads. The sample carries about 620,000 distinct CDR3 sequences, around a fifth recorded once. The origin of this receptor is a man between 65 and 80 years old in good health. The chain uses TRBV20-1 and TRBJ2-5; 10 bases line up with TRBD2. With the DNA end fitting TRBJ2-7 better, the J assignment may be wrong. The sequencing input was blood. The chain's CDR3 is CSARYGTSDSYEQYF. The DNA of the CDR3 is TGCAGTGCTAGGTACGGGACTAGCGACTCCTACGAGCAGTACTTC.